The clone carrying this TCR beta chain was seen at least ten times. Germline CDR1 is SGHNT and CDR2 is YYREEE (reference sequence). CDR3 length: 14 residues. V was trimmed by 6 bases and J by 7 bases, leaving 14 bases between them. The sample comes from a study of CD8+CD57+ T cells in acquired aplastic anemia. Study-wide background: As sequenced from healthy donors, CD4+ cells averaged approximately 11 million reads.

TCR beta VDJ and CDR3 profiling used genomic DNA as template. TCRdb re-derived calls from the reads in MiXCR, one entry per CDR3 protein. This table holds some 220,000 distinct CDR3 sequences, 34% found once. The source of this sequence is a human donor in good health, serving as a control. J is TRBJ1-6 and V is TRBV5-4; D might be TRBD1 (5 bases). The sequencing sample was made of sorted CD4+, CD8+, or CD8+CD57+ T cells (not recorded which) from PBMCs. CDR3: CASNRWDGNSPLHF. DNA for the CDR3: TGTGCCAGCAACCGATGGGACGGCAATTCACCCCTCCACTTT.